This TCR beta chain originates from a study of cytomegalovirus exposure and HLA in healthy donors (dated by TCRdb to about 2017). Concerning the study at large: According to an earlier analysis of 587 of the donors, about 179 million T cells yielded 90 million to 130 million unique TCR beta sequences and more than 250 Gb of sequence data. In a later genetic analysis, genome-wide SNP genotypes for about 55% of the roughly 700 donors were used, and that subset was treated as a discovery cohort. Using immunosequencing, the study profiled T cell repertoires from around 680 subjects and related those repertoires to cytomegalovirus serostatus. Typing coverage differed by locus: A, B, C, DRB1 and DQB1 were typed in about 620-630 donors, DQA1 in 500 to 550, DPA1 in around 580, and DPB1 in 472. In a later analysis, previously published TCR beta repertoires from several hundred donors were re-analyzed and high-resolution HLA genotyping was added so that TCR occurrence patterns could be studied. An earlier analysis of a few hundred of the donors applied high-throughput TCR beta sequencing to assess whether each TCR beta V gene segment acted as functional or pseudogenic. Both class I and class II loci were covered by HLA typing, at four-digit resolution. Among 398 genotyped donors of the cohort, an average of around 240,000 unique TCR beta nucleotide sequences were sequenced per donor, around 20% of them non-productive. Alongside the repertoire data, information on donor age, sex, ethnicity and CMV serostatus was compiled. The genetic ancestry cluster associated with self-reported Caucasian donors included 81% of the roughly 400 genotyped donors. All discovery cohort repertoires had been generated using a single sequencing platform. An early release covering 550 to 700 HLA-typed donors comprised about 300 gigabases of sequencing data and roughly 85 million unique TCR sequences. Besides the first cohort of roughly 640 subjects, a separate validation cohort made up of roughly 120 different subjects was used. The study aimed to test whether cataloging public T cell receptors could reveal signatures of past pathogen exposure. Because of strong linkage in the cohort, five DR-DQ haplotypes were treated as single units for association and clustering. The later analysis used no new phenotypic data to find candidate immune exposures, relying instead on TCR beta sequences and their occurrence across donors. To predict cytomegalovirus infection status, the study brought together high-throughput TCR immunosequencing, statistical association of individual TCRs with disease status, and machine learning.

CDR1 and CDR2 (MNHNS, SASEGT) derive from the germline V gene. V loses 9 bases, J loses 6 bases, and the germline ends lie 18 bases apart. Counted from cysteine to phenylalanine, this CDR3 has 13 amino acids. The only DNA kept is the CDR3, 39 bases in frame from the first base. Turning to this clone: This receptor's antigen is unknown. Base qualities are not at hand, and no much larger clone is one base apart.

Library prep was done by the immunoSEQ multiplex PCR assay. A mixture of 60 forward primers for TCR Vbeta segments and 13 reverse primers for TCR Jbeta segments was used in the multiplex PCR. The CDR3 region of rearranged TCR beta genes was amplified from genomic DNA by a multiplex PCR assay. The Illumina HiSeq System was used to sequence the amplified TCR beta libraries as 87-base-pair reads. From the authors' description of their analysis: A later analysis tallied roughly 80 million unique TCR beta chains across the 700 or so repertoires, and some 10 million of those chains were shared by two or more donors. To remove PCR and sequencing errors, raw reads were error-corrected and collapsed into unique sequences using a nearest-neighbor algorithm that merged closely related sequences. CDR3 sequences were aligned to IMGT reference sequences to assign V, D and J gene segments. For a sequence to be retained, a match of at least six nucleotides was required to both a V gene segment and a J gene segment. A rearrangement was called productive if the CDR3 had no stop codons and remained in frame with V and J, and every other rearrangement was called non-productive. CDR3 was defined by IMGT convention, running from the second conserved V-encoded cysteine to the conserved J-encoded phenylalanine. Sequences without an unambiguous match to a single V gene segment were excluded from the earlier analysis of 587 of the donors. An earlier analysis of several hundred of the donors called V segments functional above 56.7% productive rearrangements and segregating when the between-donor standard deviation exceeded 5%. A statistical classification framework was built for diagnosing cytomegalovirus status from the catalog of TCR beta chain sequences. In a later analysis, V and J genes were assigned by comparing TCR nucleotide sequences against IMGT/GENE-DB human TR gene sequences. In a later analysis, CDR3 sequences and most-parsimonious VDJ recombination scenarios were assigned using the TCRdist pipeline. In a later analysis, every TCR beta chain was defined by the combination of its CDR3 amino acid sequence and its V-gene family, and reads without a unique V-gene family were dropped. In a later analysis, 450 to 600 highly shared, low-generation-probability nucleotide sequences were removed to address suspected cross-contamination and a sequencing artifact. A later analysis calculated a clonal expansion index for each public chain from normalized within-repertoire ranks of inferred template counts. A later analysis computed generation probabilities with a VDJ recombination model fitted to out-of-frame rearrangements, and checked the results against IGoR. Hypergeometric tests were used in a later analysis to score TCR-TCR, TCR-HLA and TCR-CMV co-occurrence, with a repertoire-size bias correction applied to the TCR pairs. In a later analysis, false discovery rates were estimated by permuting HLA or CMV assignments 20 times. In a later analysis, co-occurring TCRs were grouped using DBSCAN, and TCRdist sequence similarity was added for clustering within HLA-allele-positive subsets. Repertoires with fewer than 30,000 or more than 120,000 public chains were left out of co-occurrence clustering, as were about 5 repertoires with anomalous nucleotide sharing. Here the immuneACCESS table is served through TCRdb, limited to in-frame sequences with V and J called. Missing clones are a known gap in these copies; in checked studies unresolved V genes cover under half, and the rest lacks a known reason. That table is the source of V, J and clone size, and D and trimming were worked out from the DNA. For this sample the table gives some 150,000 clones, of which 60% to 80% were detected only once. The ten largest make up about 3.8% of the sample.

The cohort comprised 670 or so healthy bone marrow donors. At the time of sampling, all cohort members were nominally healthy, though unrecorded immune exposures were likely present. The donor tested CMV seropositive, placing the donor among the approximately 290 seropositive members of the cohort. A peripheral blood sample was provided by each donor, and peripheral blood mononuclear cells were used for TCR beta sequencing. The Qiagen DNeasy Blood Extraction Kit was used to extract genomic DNA from the blood cell samples. Broader findings and caveats from the paper: In an earlier analysis of 587 of the donors, most TCR beta V segments appeared in productive rearrangements about 87% or about 30% of the time, broadly matching IMGT annotations. Specific HLA alleles were associated with 15,000 to 20,000 TCR beta sequences at a false discovery rate of 0.05 in a later analysis. In a later analysis, the rate of TCR association differed among HLA loci, with DRB1 alleles having the most associated TCRs and HLA-C alleles having the fewest. When HLA alleles, especially DR and DQ, strongly co-occurred, TCR associations were difficult to assign to individual alleles. A cluster of highly shared sequence variants was judged likely to be a technical artifact of the sequencing pipeline. The presence/absence analyses assumed that sequencing depth was roughly uniform across donors, and that assumption may not be true. For the cohort, immune exposure information was limited to CMV serostatus. A total of 150 to 200 TCR beta chains were listed by the study as associated with cytomegalovirus. A later analysis reported that several top co-occurrence clusters appeared linked to parvovirus B19, influenza, CMV and Epstein-Barr virus. Linkage disequilibrium might explain the correlated functional status among segregating V segments, but an unknown experimental factor could not be excluded. It was suggested by the authors that the approach could potentially be generalized to other disease states and immunological phenotypes. In both the original and validation cohorts, the classifier was reported to diagnose cytomegalovirus status with high specificity and sensitivity. In a later analysis, HLA-associated TCR beta chains showed more clonal expansion and lower generation probabilities than non-associated chains that were equally common. Some IMGT-functional V segments, including TRBV6-2 and TRBV6-3, could not be told apart with the 87-base-pair reads, so those segments were excluded. Because counts were too low, roughly 18 rarely observed V segments, including chromosome 9 orphons, were left out of the earlier analysis of 500 to 650 of the donors. In a later genetic analysis, a missense DCLRE1C variant was associated with V-gene and J-gene trimming of TCR beta chains, and the association was replicated in an independent cohort. Most CMV-associated TCR beta chains appeared to be HLA-restricted in a later analysis, and the HLA associations seemed to be driven largely by CMV exposure. A further reported finding was that TCR beta sequences accurately predicted the HLA-A and HLA-B alleles for most subjects in the first cohort. In vitro tests confirmed that a few of the cytomegalovirus-associated TCR beta chains recognize cytomegalovirus antigens. The cohort was sequenced for TCR beta chains only, and without alpha or paired-chain data the features that could be detected were limited. According to a later genetic analysis, donors in an Asian-associated ancestry cluster had fewer N-insertions in productive TCRs than the approximately 630-donor mean. While some public TCRs were present in many individuals, most TCR sequences turned up only very rarely across donors. HLA typing was unavailable for some donors at each locus, so association tests used only the typed subset.

Recombination joined TRBV6-1 with TRBJ2-7; tentative D gene TRBD1, with 7 bases matching. This TCR was sampled from a man in his thirties or forties in good health and CMV-seropositive. The sequencing input was PBMCs. The nucleotide sequence reads TGTGCCAGTTCTCTACACAGGGGAGGCGAGCAGTACTTC. The translation is CASSLHRGGEQYF.